The 5 T cell receptor beta chains reported below all come from one sample, sequenced in a study of Ad26.COV2.S vaccination and SARS-CoV-2 variants. The method was immunoSEQ multiplex PCR; TCRdb's version includes in-frame clones alone and lacks a portion of them. The top ten hold approximately 1.5% of the sample, which has about 680,000 clones, 89% seen once. Treatment described: 19 received Ad26.COV2.S at low or high dose, single or two shots; about 5 received placebo; per-sample allocation not given. Sampling was performed 63 days after the first vaccine or placebo injection. Sequences were derived from peripheral blood, sampled in a trial of Ad26.COV2.S vaccine versus placebo. The receptors stem from a person aged 18-65 years who received the Ad26.COV2.S COVID-19 vaccine or a placebo.

The chain uses TRBV12-3 or TRBV12-4 and TRBJ2-7; 8 positions agree with TRBD1. V lost 7 bases, J lost 5 bases, and 7 bases stayed unmatched. The CDR3 extends over 13 amino acids. The CDR3 loop reads CASTVQGAHEQYF. The CDR3 nucleotides read TGTGCCAGCACTGTCCAGGGGGCCCACGAGCAGTACTTC.

CDR3 sequence (DNA): TGTGCCTGGAGTCCGATCTATGGCTACACCTTC. Translating it yields CAWSPIYGYTF. The gene calls are TRBV30 and TRBJ1-2; D is uncertain. Trimming shortened V by 2 bases and J by 4 bases, and 5 bases separated the two germline ends. The CDR3 has 11 amino acids. Germline V CDR1 and CDR2: GTSNPN, SVGIG (reference sequence).

The chain combines TRBV11-3 with TRBJ1-2, with 7 bases that match TRBD1. Germline lookup yields CDR1 SGHNT and CDR2 YENEEA. This CDR3 contains 14 residues. V was clipped by 4 bases and J by 8 bases; unmatched bases: 10. The CDR3 bases are TGTGCCAGCAGCTCGAGATATTGGACAGGAGGCTACACCTTC. It specifies CASSSRYWTGGYTF.

The rearrangement uses TRBV2 and TRBJ2-3, with TRBD1 matching over 7 bases. The CDR3 covers 15 residues. The V and J ends lost 3 bases and 0 bases, in that order; junction bases with no gene match: 3. The germline V gene has CDR1 SNHLY and CDR2 FYNNEI. The CDR3 region has the DNA TGTGCCAGCAGTGATAAGGGGGCTAGCACAGATACGCAGTATTTT. Its translation is CASSDKGASTDTQYF.

V usage is TRBV27 and J usage is TRBJ1-6, with a possible D match to TRBD1 (6 bases). The CDR3 covers 14 residues. Trimming took off 2 bases at V and 10 bases at J, with 12 bases between the two ends. Germline assignment: CDR1 MNHEY and CDR2 SMNVEV (reference sequence). The CDR3 region is CASSLGGLGSPLHF. The CDR3 bases are TGTGCCAGCAGTTTAGGGGGGCTGGGATCACCCCTCCACTTT.